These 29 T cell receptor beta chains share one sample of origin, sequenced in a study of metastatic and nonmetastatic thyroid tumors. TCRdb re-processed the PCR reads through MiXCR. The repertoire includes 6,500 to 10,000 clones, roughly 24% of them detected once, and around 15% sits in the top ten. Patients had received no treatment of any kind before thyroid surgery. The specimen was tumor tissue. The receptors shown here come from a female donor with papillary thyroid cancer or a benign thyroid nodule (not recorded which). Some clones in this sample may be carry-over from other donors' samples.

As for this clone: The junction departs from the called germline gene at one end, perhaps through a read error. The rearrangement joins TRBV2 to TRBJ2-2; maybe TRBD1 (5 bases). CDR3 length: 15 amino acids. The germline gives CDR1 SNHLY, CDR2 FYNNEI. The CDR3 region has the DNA TGCGCCAGCAGTGTTATACAGGTCACCACCGGGGAGCTGTTTTTT. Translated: CASSVIQVTTGELFF. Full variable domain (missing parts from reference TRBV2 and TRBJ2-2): EPEVTQTPSHQVTQMGQEVILRCVPISNHLYFYWYRQILGQKVEFLVSFYNNEISEKSEIFDDQFSVERPDGSNFTLKIRSTKLEDSAMYFCASSVIQVTTGELFFGEGSRLTVL.

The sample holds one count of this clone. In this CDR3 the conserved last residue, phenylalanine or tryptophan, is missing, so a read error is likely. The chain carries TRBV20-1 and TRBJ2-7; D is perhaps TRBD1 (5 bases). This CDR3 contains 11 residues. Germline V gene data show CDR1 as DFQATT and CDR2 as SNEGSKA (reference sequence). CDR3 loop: CSPRGFYEQYS. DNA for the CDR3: TGCAGTCCTAGGGGATTCTACGAGCAGTACTCC.

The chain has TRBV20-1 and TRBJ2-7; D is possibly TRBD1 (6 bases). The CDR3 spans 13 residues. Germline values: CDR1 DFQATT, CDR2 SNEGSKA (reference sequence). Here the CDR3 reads CRGVGTKPYEQYF. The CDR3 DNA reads TGCAGGGGCGTCGGGACAAAACCATACGAGCAGTACTTC.

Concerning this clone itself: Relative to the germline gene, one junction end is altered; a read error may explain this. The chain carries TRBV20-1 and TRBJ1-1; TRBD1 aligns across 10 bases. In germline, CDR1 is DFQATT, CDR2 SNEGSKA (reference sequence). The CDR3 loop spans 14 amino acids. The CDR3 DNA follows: TGCAGTGTCCTGGACAGGGGGTCGGGCACTGAAGCTTCCTTT. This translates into CSVLDRGSGTEASF.

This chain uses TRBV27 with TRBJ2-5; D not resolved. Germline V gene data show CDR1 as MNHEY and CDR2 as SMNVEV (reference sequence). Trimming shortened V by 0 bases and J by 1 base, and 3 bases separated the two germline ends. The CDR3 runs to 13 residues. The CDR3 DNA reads TGTGCCAGCAGTTTATCATCCCAAGAGACCCAGTACTTC. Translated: CASSLSSQETQYF.

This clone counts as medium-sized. Here the CDR3 DNA reads TGTGCCAGCAGAGGGACGAGGGTTATGAACACTGAAGCTTTCTTT. Amino acid sequence: CASRGTRVMNTEAFF. The chain couples TRBV2 to TRBJ1-1; possibly TRBD1 for D (5 bases). The CDR3 extends over 15 amino acids. Trimming cost V 6 bases and J 0 bases, with 14 bases left between them. Per the germline V gene, CDR1 is SNHLY and CDR2 is FYNNEI. Using reference TRBV2 and TRBJ1-1 for the parts outside the CDR3, the full variable domain is EPEVTQTPSHQVTQMGQEVILRCVPISNHLYFYWYRQILGQKVEFLVSFYNNEISEKSEIFDDQFSVERPDGSNFTLKIRSTKLEDSAMYFCASRGTRVMNTEAFFGQGTRLTVV.

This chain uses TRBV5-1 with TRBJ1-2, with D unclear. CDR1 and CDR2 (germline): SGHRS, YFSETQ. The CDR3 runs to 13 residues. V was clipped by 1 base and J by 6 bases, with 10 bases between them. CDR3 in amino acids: CASSLNAFNGYTF. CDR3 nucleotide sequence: TGCGCCAGCAGCTTGAATGCTTTCAATGGCTACACCTTC.

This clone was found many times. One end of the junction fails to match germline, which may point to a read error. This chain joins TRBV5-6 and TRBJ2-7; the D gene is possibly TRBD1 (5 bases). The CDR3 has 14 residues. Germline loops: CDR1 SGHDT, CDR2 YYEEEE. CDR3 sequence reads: CASSSTVSSYEQHF. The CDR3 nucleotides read TGTGCCAGCAGCTCGACAGTGAGCTCCTACGAGCAGCACTTC.

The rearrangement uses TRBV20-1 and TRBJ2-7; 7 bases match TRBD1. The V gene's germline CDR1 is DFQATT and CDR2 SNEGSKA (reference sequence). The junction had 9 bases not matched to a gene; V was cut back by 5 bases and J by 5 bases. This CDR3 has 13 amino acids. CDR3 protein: CSASDRVGDEQYF. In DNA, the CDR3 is TGCAGTGCTTCAGACAGGGTCGGGGACGAGCAGTACTTC.

CDR3 in DNA: TGCAGTGCATTGACGCCCCAGGGGGCGCGCATCGAGCAGTACTTC. Residues: CSALTPQGARIEQYF. The chain has TRBV20-1 and TRBJ2-7; 8 bases agree with TRBD1. The V gene's germline CDR1 is DFQATT and CDR2 SNEGSKA (reference sequence). Losses at the gene ends were 6 bases for V and 6 bases for J; bases not matched to a gene: 16. CDR3 length equals 15 residues.

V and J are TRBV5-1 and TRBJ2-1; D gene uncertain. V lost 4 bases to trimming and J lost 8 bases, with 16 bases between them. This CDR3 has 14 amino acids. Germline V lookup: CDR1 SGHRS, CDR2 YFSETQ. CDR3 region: CASSQGKGFDEQFF. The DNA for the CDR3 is TGCGCCAGCAGCCAAGGGAAGGGTTTCGATGAGCAGTTCTTC.

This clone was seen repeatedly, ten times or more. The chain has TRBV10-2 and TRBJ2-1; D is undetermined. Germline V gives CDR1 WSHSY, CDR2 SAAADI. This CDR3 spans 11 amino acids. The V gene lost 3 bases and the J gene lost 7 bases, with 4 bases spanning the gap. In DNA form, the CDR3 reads TGCGCCAGCAGTGAAAGGAATGAGCAGTTCTTC. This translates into CASSERNEQFF.

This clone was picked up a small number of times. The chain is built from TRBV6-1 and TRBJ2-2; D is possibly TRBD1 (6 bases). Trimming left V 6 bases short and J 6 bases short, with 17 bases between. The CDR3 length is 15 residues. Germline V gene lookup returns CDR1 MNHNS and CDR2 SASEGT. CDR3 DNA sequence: TGTGCCAGCAGAGGGCAGGGGAAGTTGGCCGGGGAGCTGTTTTTT. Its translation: CASRGQGKLAGELFF.

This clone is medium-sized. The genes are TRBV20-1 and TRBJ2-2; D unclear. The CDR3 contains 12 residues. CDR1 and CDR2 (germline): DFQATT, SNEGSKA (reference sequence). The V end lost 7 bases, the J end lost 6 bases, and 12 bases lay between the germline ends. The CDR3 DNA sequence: TGCAGTGTCCAGCCGGCAGCCGGGGAGCTGTTTTTT. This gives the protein CSVQPAAGELFF.

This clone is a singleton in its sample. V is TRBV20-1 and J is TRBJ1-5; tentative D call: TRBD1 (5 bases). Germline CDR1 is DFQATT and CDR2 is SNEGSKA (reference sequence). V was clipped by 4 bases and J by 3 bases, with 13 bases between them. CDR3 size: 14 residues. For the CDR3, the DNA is TGCAGTGCTAAGACAGCAGATCACAATCAGCCCCAGCATTTT. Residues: CSAKTADHNQPQHF.

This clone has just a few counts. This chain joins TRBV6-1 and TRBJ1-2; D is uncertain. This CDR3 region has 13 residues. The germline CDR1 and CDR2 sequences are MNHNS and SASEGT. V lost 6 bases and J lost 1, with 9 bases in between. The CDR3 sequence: CASSPSDNYGYTF. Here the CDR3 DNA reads TGTGCCAGCAGCCCAAGTGATAACTATGGCTACACCTTC.

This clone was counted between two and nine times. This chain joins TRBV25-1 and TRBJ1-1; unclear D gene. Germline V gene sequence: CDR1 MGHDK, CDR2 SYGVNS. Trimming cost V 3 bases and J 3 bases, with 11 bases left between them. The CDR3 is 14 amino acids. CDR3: CASSEQMVDTEAFF. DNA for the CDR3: TGTGCCAGCAGTGAGCAGATGGTGGACACTGAAGCTTTCTTT.

CDR3 nucleotide sequence: TGTGCCTGGAGTGGGGGGCATAGCAATCAGCCCCAGCATTTT. It yields the protein CAWSGGHSNQPQHF. The chain is built from TRBV30 and TRBJ1-5, with a weak D call TRBD1 (6 bases). This CDR3 region has 14 residues. The V end lost 1 base, the J end lost 0 bases, and 7 bases lay between the germline ends. Germline V gene lookup returns CDR1 GTSNPN and CDR2 SVGIG (reference sequence).

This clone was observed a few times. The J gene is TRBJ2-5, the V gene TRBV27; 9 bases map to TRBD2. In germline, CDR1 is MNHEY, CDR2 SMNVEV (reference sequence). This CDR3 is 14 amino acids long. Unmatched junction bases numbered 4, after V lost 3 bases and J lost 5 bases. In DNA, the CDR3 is TGTGCCAGCAGTTTTCTAGCGGGACGTGAGACCCAGTACTTC. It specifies CASSFLAGRETQYF.

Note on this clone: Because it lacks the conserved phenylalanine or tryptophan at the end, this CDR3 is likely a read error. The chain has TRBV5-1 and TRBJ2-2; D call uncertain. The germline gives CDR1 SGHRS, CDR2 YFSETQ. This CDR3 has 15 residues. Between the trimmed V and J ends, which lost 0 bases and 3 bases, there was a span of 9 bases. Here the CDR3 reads CASSLVTTDTGELFS. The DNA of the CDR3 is TGCGCCAGCAGCTTGGTCACAACGGACACCGGGGAGCTGTTTTCT.

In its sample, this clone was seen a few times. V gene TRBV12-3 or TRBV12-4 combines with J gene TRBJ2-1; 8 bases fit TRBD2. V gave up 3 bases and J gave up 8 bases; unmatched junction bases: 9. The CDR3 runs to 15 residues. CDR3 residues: CASSFGGGPRDEQFF. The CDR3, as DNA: TGTGCCAGCAGTTTCGGCGGGGGGCCGCGGGATGAGCAGTTCTTC.

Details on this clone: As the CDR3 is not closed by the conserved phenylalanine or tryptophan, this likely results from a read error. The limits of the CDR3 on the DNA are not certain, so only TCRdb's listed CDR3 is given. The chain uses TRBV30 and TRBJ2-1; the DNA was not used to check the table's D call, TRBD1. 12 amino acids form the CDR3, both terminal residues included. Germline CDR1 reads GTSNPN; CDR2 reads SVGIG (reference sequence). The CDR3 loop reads CAWSEAAEGWIS.

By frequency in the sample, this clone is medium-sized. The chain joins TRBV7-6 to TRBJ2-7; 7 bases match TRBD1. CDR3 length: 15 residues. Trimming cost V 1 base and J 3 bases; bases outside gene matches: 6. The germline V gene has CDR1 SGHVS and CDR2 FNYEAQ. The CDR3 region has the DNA TGTGCCAGCAGCTTAGAGGACAGGCTATACTACGAGCAGTACTTC. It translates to CASSLEDRLYYEQYF.

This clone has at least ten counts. The CDR3 sequence is CSVRTAMNTEAFF. CDR3 sequence (DNA): TGCAGCGTGAGGACAGCCATGAACACTGAAGCTTTCTTT. This chain connects TRBV29-1 to TRBJ1-1; tentatively, D is TRBD1 (6 bases). CDR1 is SQVTM, CDR2 ANQGSEA, per germline. Deletions cut 6 bases from V and 0 bases from J, with 11 bases between. The CDR3 is 13 residues long.

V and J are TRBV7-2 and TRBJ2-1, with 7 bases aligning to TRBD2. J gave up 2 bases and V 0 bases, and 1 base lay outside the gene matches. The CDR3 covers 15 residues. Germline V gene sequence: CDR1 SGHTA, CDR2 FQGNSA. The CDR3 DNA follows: TGTGCCAGCAGCTTAGCGGGAGGGACCTACAATGAGCAGTTCTTC. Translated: CASSLAGGTYNEQFF.

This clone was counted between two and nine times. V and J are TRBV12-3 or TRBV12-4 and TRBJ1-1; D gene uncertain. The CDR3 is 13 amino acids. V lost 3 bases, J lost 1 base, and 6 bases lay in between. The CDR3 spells CASSFSPNTEAFF. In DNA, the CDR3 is TGTGCCAGCAGTTTTTCCCCGAACACTGAAGCTTTCTTT.

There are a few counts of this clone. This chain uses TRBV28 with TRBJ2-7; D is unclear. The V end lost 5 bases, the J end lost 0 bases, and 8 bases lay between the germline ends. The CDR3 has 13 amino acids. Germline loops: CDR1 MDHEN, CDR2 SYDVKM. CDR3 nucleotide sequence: TGTGCCAGCAGTAAACTCAACTCCTACGAGCAGTACTTC. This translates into CASSKLNSYEQYF.

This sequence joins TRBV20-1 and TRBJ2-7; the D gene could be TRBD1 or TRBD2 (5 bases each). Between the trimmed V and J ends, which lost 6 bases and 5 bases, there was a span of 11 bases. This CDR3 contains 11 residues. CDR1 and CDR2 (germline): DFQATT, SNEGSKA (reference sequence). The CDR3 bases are TGCAGTGCCAGGTCGGGGCACGAGCAGTACTTC. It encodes CSARSGHEQYF.

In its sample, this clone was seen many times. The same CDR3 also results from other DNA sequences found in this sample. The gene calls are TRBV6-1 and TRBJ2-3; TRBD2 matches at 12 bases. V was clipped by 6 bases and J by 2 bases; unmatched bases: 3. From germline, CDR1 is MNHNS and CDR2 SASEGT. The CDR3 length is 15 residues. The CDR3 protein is CASRRLAGDTDTQYF. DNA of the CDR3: TGTGCCAGCAGACGACTAGCGGGAGACACAGATACGCAGTATTTT.